The clone carrying this TCR beta chain was recorded many times. Its cognate antigen is unknown. Using constant-segment primers, 5'RACE produced TCR alpha and TCR beta cDNA libraries carrying sample barcodes and UMIs. Using its own MiXCR run on the 5' RACE reads, TCRdb lists one record per CDR3 protein. This table holds roughly 550,000 distinct CDR3 sequences, roughly 20% found once. The CDR3 consists of 17 residues. Germline CDR1 reads SGHTA; CDR2 reads FQGNSA. The germline V and J ends were trimmed by 1 base and 5 bases, with 20 bases remaining between them. This sample is drawn from a study of T-cell memory formation after mild COVID-19. Study overall: Clusters of TCRs were largely donor specific.

Broader study findings: Clones that contracted clustered mainly in CM and EM if CD4+ and in EMRA if CD8+.

The chain employs TRBV7-2 and TRBJ2-5, with D uncertain. The sample consisted of PBMCs or a T cell subset sorted from them (not recorded which). This sequence originates from an adult woman who had mild COVID-19 (a few samples of this study predate the infection). Cell type and time point are not known. The CDR3 protein is CASSLGQHRPVKETQYF. CDR3 DNA: TGTGCCAGCAGCTTAGGACAACACCGTCCGGTTAAGGAGACCCAGTACTTC.